Shown below are 21 T cell receptor beta chains from a single sample sequenced in a study of vaccination effects on CD4 cells after COVID-19. Produced via immunoSEQ multiplex PCR; TCRdb's table is partial and in-frame only. The sample lists about 14,000 clones; over 60% were seen once. Their recognized antigens are unknown. Before sequencing took place, the ViraFEST assay used viral peptide pools to expand antigen-specific CD4+ T cells. The authors isolated CD4+ T cells after approximately 9 days of culture. By PCR, the person was confirmed to have had SARS-CoV-2 infection between March and December 2020. Participants were vaccinated with two doses of either the BNT162b2 or mRNA-1273 vaccine. Sequenced here: CD4+ T cells from PBMCs cultured with HCoV-NL63 spike peptides, sampled after COVID-19 vaccination. The receptors were sampled from a human donor who had a prior SARS-CoV-2 infection.

The chain joins TRBV3-1 (or the pseudogene TRBV3-2) to TRBJ1-4; a possible D gene is TRBD1 (6 bases). This CDR3 contains 17 residues. Germline loops: CDR1 LGHDT, CDR2 YNNKEL (reference sequence). V lost 2 bases and J 5 bases, leaving 18 bases between the germline ends. DNA for the CDR3: TGTGCCAGCAGCCAATTTTCCCGGGGGCTCGGGAATGAAAAACTGTTTTTT. The encoded protein is CASSQFSRGLGNEKLFF.

The chain employs TRBV29-1 and TRBJ2-5, with TRBD2 identical over 14 bases. V shed 4 bases, J shed 2 bases, and the junction held 12 bases outside the gene matches. The CDR3 has 18 residues. CDR1 is SQVTM, CDR2 ANQGSEA, per germline. CDR3 nucleotides: TGCAGCGTTGTGGCCCCGGGACTAGCGGGGGCAACACAAGAGACCCAGTACTTC. Translating it yields CSVVAPGLAGATQETQYF.

This clone was observed a few times. The chain uses TRBV6-5 and TRBJ1-5; D is perhaps TRBD1 (6 bases). The germline V gene has CDR1 MNHEY and CDR2 SVGAGI. This CDR3 is 14 amino acids long. Trimming removed 6 bases at V and 3 bases at J, with 12 bases between. The CDR3, as DNA: TGTGCCAGCAGCTGGGGGGGGCTCAATCAGCCCCAGCATTTT. It encodes CASSWGGLNQPQHF.

This clone was seen only once. This chain connects TRBV24-1 to TRBJ2-1; TRBD2 agrees at 14 bases. The germline CDR1 and CDR2 sequences are KGHDR and SFDVKD. The CDR3 runs to 16 residues. Trimming took 3 bases from V and 7 from J; bases not matched to a gene: 4. The chain's CDR3 is CATSDRLAGGGNEQFF. In DNA form, the CDR3 reads TGTGCCACCAGTGATCGACTAGCGGGAGGGGGGAATGAGCAGTTCTTC.

The chain employs TRBV5-1 and TRBJ2-5, with D perhaps matching TRBD1 (6 bases). The CDR3 spans 14 residues. From germline, CDR1 is SGHRS and CDR2 YFSETQ. V lost 2 bases and J lost 1, with 9 bases in between. DNA for the CDR3: TGCGCCAGCAGCTTACAGGACAGCCAAGAGACCCAGTACTTC. Translated, it gives CASSLQDSQETQYF.

The gene calls are TRBV21-1 and TRBJ2-2. TRBV21-1 is a pseudogene. The CDR3 runs to 17 residues. The CDR3 DNA reads TGTGCCAGCAGCGGCTACCCCCGCAAGGGCGACACCGGGGAGCTGTTTTTT. Translated, it gives CASSGYPRKGDTGELFF.

This rearrangement joins TRBV5-1 to TRBJ1-1; the D is unclear. Trimming took off 3 bases at V and 1 base at J, with 4 bases between the two ends. The CDR3 consists of 12 residues. Germline assignment: CDR1 SGHRS and CDR2 YFSETQ. CDR3 bases: TGCGCCAGCAGCTCAGGGAACACTGAAGCTTTCTTT. Translating it yields CASSSGNTEAFF.

This clone was observed once. This chain uses TRBV27 with TRBJ1-2, with D unclear. With 2 bases removed from V and 7 bases from J, the gap between germline ends came to 11 bases. The CDR3 is 13 residues long. From germline, CDR1 is MNHEY and CDR2 SMNVEV (reference sequence). DNA of the CDR3: TGTGCCAGCAGTTTAACGGCCCGCGGTGGCTACACCTTC. Translation: CASSLTARGGYTF.

This clone has a single count. V is TRBV3-1 (or the pseudogene TRBV3-2) and J is TRBJ2-5; 8 bases fit TRBD2. In germline, CDR1 is LGHDT, CDR2 YNNKEL (reference sequence). V lost 3 bases and J lost 3; bases outside the gene matches: 15. The length of the CDR3 is 18 residues. DNA of the CDR3: TGTGCCAGCAGCCAGGTGTTTAGTGGTAGCGGGAACGAAGAGACCCAGTACTTC. Residues: CASSQVFSGSGNEETQYF.

The chain uses TRBV28 and TRBJ1-1; TRBD1 is a possible D gene (5 bases). The CDR3 has 14 residues. Trimming shortened V by 8 bases and J by 0 bases, and 13 bases separated the two germline ends. Germline V gives CDR1 MDHEN, CDR2 SYDVKM. The CDR3 DNA follows: TGTGCCAGCGTCAATGGGGGGGTGAACACTGAAGCTTTCTTT. It specifies CASVNGGVNTEAFF. The variable domain in full, completed from reference TRBV28 and TRBJ1-1, reads DVKVTQSSRYLVKRTGEKVFLECVQDMDHENMFWYRQDPGLGLRLIYFSYDVKMKEKGDIPEGYSVSREKKERFSLILESASTNQTSMYLCASVNGGVNTEAFFGQGTRLTVV.

This clone occurred once. The chain combines TRBV20-1 with TRBJ2-3, with D possibly TRBD2 on 5 matching bases. The CDR3 is made up of 16 amino acids. The V end was cut by 3 bases, the J end by 2 bases, with 18 bases between. Germline V lookup: CDR1 DFQATT, CDR2 SNEGSKA (reference sequence). Here the CDR3 reads CSASGLEAIYTDTQYF. CDR3 coding DNA: TGCAGTGCTAGTGGCCTGGAGGCGATATACACAGATACGCAGTATTTT.

V gene TRBV4-3 combines with J gene TRBJ2-1; 7 bases are a match to TRBD2. The ends lost 4 bases at V and 4 bases at J; junction bases unmatched: 7. Germline values: CDR1 LGHNA, CDR2 YSLEER. The CDR3 spans 15 residues. CDR3 region: CASSPGLGAYNEQFF. The CDR3 nucleotides are TGCGCCAGCAGCCCCGGACTAGGGGCGTACAATGAGCAGTTCTTC.

The gene calls are TRBV19 and TRBJ2-3, with 8 bases that match TRBD2. The germline V gene has CDR1 LNHDA and CDR2 SQIVND (reference sequence). With V trimmed by 3 bases and J by 6 bases, 11 bases remained unmatched. The CDR3 loop spans 16 amino acids. In DNA form, the CDR3 reads TGTGCCAGTAGTATGAGGGGGACTAGTCTACGGGATACGCAGTATTTT. Translated, it gives CASSMRGTSLRDTQYF.

The chain uses TRBV27 and TRBJ1-4; tentative D call: TRBD1 (6 bases). The length of the CDR3 is 15 residues. The V gene lost 8 bases and the J gene lost 8 bases, with 21 bases spanning the gap. Germline values: CDR1 MNHEY, CDR2 SMNVEV (reference sequence). CDR3 amino acids: CASGTAGGLREKLFF. In nucleotides, the CDR3 is TGTGCCAGCGGCACCGCGGGGGGCCTAAGAGAAAAACTGTTTTTT.

The chain couples TRBV11-3 to TRBJ1-1; 11 bases fit TRBD1. The germline V gene has CDR1 SGHNT and CDR2 YENEEA. The CDR3 is 15 residues long. V lost 3 bases and J lost 5; bases outside the gene matches: 5. CDR3 sequence: CASSFLGQGGTEAFF. CDR3 DNA sequence: TGTGCCAGCAGCTTTCTGGGACAGGGGGGAACTGAAGCTTTCTTT.

This clone was observed once. This chain joins TRBV5-1 and TRBJ2-5; D is unclear. Germline V lookup: CDR1 SGHRS, CDR2 YFSETQ. The CDR3 sequence is 13 residues long. V was cut by 2 bases and J by 4 bases, with 9 bases left in between. This chain's CDR3 is CASSFSPVETQYF. As DNA, the CDR3 is TGCGCCAGCAGCTTTAGCCCCGTAGAGACCCAGTACTTC. Combining the CDR3 with reference TRBV5-1 and TRBJ2-5 gives the whole variable domain KAGVTQTPRYLIKTRGQQVTLSCSPISGHRSVSWYQQTPGQGLQFLFEYFSETQRNKGNFPGRFSGRQFSNSRSEMNVSTLELGDSALYLCASSFSPVETQYFGPGTRLLVL.

The chain recombines TRBV7-9 with TRBJ1-2; 8 nucleotides agree with TRBD1. J lost 3 bases, V lost 1 base, and 7 bases had no gene match. From germline, CDR1 is SEHNR and CDR2 FQNEAQ (reference sequence). The CDR3 loop spans 16 amino acids. The CDR3 loop is CASSLGPRDRHYGYTF. CDR3 DNA: TGTGCCAGCAGCTTAGGCCCCCGGGACAGGCACTATGGCTACACCTTC. Combining the CDR3 with reference TRBV7-9 and TRBJ1-2 gives the whole variable domain DTGVSQNPRHKITKRGQNVTFRCDPISEHNRLYWYRQTLGQGPEFLTYFQNEAQLEKSRLLSDRFSAERPKGSFSTLEIQRTEQGDSAMYLCASSLGPRDRHYGYTFGSGTRLTVV.

V usage is TRBV11-3 and J usage is TRBJ2-3, with D possibly TRBD1 on 5 matching bases. The CDR3 contains 11 residues. The V and J ends lost 6 bases and 6 bases respectively, with 7 bases between them. CDR1 SGHNT and CDR2 YENEEA come from the germline V gene. This chain's CDR3 is CASRGADTQYF. The CDR3 nucleotides are TGTGCCAGCAGAGGGGCGGATACGCAGTATTTT.

The rearrangement uses TRBV3-1 (or the pseudogene TRBV3-2) and TRBJ2-3; 10 nucleotides align to TRBD2. Unmatched junction bases numbered 2, after V lost 1 base and J lost 4 bases. The CDR3 is made up of 15 amino acids. Germline V gives CDR1 LGHDT, CDR2 YNNKEL (reference sequence). CDR3 coding DNA: TGTGCCAGCAGCCAAGCAGCGGGGGGGGCAGATACGCAGTATTTT. Translating gives CASSQAAGGADTQYF.

The rearrangement links TRBV11-2 to TRBJ2-3; the D gene is possibly TRBD1 (6 bases). The CDR3 spans 15 residues. From germline, CDR1 is SGHAT and CDR2 FQNNGV. Trimming stripped 4 bases from V and 1 base from J, with 12 bases between. CDR3 in amino acids: CASSSTGSGTDTQYF. The CDR3 DNA follows: TGTGCCAGCAGCTCGACAGGCTCGGGCACAGATACGCAGTATTTT.

A few counts support this clone. The chain employs TRBV6-6 and TRBJ2-7; TRBD1 might be the D (5 bases). Germline lookup yields CDR1 MNHNY and CDR2 SVGAGI (reference sequence). The CDR3 is 12 residues long. The V end was cut by 6 bases, the J end by 4 bases, with 10 bases between. CDR3 coding DNA: TGTGCCAGCAGCGACAGTTATTACGAGCAGTACTTC. Protein sequence: CASSDSYYEQYF.